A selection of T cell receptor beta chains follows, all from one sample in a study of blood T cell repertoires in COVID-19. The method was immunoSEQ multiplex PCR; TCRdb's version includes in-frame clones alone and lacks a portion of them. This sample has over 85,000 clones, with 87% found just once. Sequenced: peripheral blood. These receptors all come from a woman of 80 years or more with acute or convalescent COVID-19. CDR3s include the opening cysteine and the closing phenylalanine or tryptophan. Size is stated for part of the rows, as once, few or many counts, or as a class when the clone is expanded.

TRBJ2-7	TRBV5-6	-	CASSSQGREQYF
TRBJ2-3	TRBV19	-	CASSIYAASSTDTQYF
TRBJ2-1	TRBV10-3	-	CAISESGSGRTYEQFF
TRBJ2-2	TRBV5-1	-	CASSPGQIYTGELFF
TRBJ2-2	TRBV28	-	CASGGSGTANTGELFF
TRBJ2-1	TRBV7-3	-	CASSLKFGGYNEQFF
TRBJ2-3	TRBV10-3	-	CAISTTRDSNTDTQYF
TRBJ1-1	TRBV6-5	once	CASIYTGGTEAFF
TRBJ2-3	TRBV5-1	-	CASSPAGIRGTDTQYF
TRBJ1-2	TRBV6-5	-	CASRGQDYGYTF
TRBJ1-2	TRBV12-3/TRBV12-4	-	CASSQGGYGYTF
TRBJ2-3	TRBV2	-	CASSEEGGGSTDTQYF
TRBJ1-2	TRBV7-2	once	CASSLAGGDYGYTF
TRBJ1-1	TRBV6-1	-	CASSEQGRTEAFF
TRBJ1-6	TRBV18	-	CASSPQDSNNSPLHF
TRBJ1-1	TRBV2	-	CASSEDRLLTRAFF
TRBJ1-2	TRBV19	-	CASITPGDNGYTF
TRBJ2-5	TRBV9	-	CASSVGQSKETQYF
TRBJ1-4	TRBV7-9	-	CASSGGSTNEKLFF
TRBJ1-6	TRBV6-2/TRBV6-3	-	CASSYRNSPLHF
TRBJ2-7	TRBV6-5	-	CASSYPGQAVHEQYF
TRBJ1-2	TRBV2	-	CASNEGGGNYGYTF
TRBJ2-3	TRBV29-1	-	CSVESEEGTDTQYF
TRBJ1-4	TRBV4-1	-	CASSNFGEKLFF
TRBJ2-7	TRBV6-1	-	CASSRTSAWEQYF
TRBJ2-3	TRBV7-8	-	CASSPGTSGQTSTDTQYF
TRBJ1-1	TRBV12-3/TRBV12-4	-	CASSFIADTEAFF
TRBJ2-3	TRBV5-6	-	CASSAVTAGGVPDTQYF
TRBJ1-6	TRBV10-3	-	CAISEFLRRSYNSPLHF
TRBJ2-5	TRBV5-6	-	CASSPDRRQETQYF
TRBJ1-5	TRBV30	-	CAWKEENQPQHF
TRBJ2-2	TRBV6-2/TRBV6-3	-	CASSYLLAGELFF